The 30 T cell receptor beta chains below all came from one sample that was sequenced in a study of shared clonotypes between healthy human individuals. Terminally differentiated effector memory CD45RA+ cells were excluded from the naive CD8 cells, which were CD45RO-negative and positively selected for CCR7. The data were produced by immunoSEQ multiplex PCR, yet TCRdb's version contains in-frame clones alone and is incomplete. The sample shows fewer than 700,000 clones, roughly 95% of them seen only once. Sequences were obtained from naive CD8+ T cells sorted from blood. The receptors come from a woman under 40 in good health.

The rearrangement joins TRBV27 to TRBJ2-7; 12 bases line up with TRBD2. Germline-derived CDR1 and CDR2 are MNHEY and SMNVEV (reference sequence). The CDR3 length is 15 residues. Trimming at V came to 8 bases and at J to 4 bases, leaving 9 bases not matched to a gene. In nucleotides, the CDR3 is TGTGCCAGCGCTCTGACTAGCGGGAGTCCATACGAGCAGTACTTC. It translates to CASALTSGSPYEQYF.

The CDR3 sequence: CASSLDAGASFIEQYF. In DNA, the CDR3 is TGTGCCAGCAGCTTAGATGCGGGGGCCTCTTTTATCGAGCAGTACTTC. This chain joins TRBV11-2 and TRBJ2-7; a possible D gene is TRBD2 (7 bases). Germline CDR1 and CDR2: SGHAT and FQNNGV. V lost 0 bases and J 6 bases, leaving 18 bases between the germline ends. The CDR3 totals 16 residues.

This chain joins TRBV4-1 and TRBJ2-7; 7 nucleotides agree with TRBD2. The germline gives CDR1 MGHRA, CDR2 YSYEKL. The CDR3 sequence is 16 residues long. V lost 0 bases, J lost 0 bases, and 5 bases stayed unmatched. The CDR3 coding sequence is TGCGCCAGCAGCCAAGATGGGAGGGCCCTCTCCTACGAGCAGTACTTC. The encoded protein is CASSQDGRALSYEQYF.

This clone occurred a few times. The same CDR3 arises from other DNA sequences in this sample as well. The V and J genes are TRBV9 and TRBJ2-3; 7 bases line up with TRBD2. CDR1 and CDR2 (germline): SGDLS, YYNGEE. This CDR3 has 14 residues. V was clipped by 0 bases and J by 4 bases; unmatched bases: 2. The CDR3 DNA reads TGTGCCAGCAGCGTAGGGGGAGGGTCAGATACGCAGTATTTT. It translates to CASSVGGGSDTQYF.

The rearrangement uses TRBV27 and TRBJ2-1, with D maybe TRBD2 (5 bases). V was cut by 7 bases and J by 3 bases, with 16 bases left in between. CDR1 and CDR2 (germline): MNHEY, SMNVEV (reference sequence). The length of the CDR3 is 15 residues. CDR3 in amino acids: CASNPGSPIYNEQFF. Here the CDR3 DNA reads TGTGCCAGCAACCCGGGGAGTCCGATCTACAATGAGCAGTTCTTC.

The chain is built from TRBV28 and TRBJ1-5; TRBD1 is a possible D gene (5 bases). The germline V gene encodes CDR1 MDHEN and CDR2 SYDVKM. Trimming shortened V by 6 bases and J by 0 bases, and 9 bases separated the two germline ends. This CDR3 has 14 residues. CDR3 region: CASRGEVSNQPQHF. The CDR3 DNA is TGTGCCAGCAGGGGGGAAGTTAGCAATCAGCCCCAGCATTTT.

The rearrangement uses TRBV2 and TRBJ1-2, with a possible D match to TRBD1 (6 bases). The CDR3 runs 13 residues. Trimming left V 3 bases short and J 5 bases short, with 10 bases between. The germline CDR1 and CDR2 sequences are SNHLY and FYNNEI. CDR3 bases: TGTGCCAGCAGTGAGTCGGACAGTTATGGCTACACCTTC. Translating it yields CASSESDSYGYTF.

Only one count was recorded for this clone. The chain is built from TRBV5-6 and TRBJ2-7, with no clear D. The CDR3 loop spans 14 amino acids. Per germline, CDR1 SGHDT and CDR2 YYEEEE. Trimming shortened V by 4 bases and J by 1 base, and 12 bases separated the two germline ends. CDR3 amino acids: CASSTDGRSYEQYF. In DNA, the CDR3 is TGTGCCAGCAGCACCGACGGAAGGTCCTACGAGCAGTACTTC. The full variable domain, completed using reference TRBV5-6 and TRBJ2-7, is DAGVTQSPTHLIKTRGQQVTLRCSPKSGHDTVSWYQQALGQGPQFIFQYYEEEERQRGNFPDRFSGHQFPNYSSELNVNALLLGDSALYLCASSTDGRSYEQYFGPGTRLTVT.

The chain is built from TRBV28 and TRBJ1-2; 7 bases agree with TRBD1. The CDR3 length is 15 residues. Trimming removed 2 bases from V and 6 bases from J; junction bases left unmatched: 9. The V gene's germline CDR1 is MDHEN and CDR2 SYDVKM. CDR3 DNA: TGTGCCAGCAGTTTAGAAGGGGGCGTGTTGAATGGCTACACCTTC. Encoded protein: CASSLEGGVLNGYTF.

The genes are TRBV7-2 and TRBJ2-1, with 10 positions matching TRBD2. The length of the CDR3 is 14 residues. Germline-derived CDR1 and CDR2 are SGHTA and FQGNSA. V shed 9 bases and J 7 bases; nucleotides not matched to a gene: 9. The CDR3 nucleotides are TGTGCCAGAGAGAAAGCGGGAGGGCCAAATGAGCAGTTCTTC. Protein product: CAREKAGGPNEQFF.

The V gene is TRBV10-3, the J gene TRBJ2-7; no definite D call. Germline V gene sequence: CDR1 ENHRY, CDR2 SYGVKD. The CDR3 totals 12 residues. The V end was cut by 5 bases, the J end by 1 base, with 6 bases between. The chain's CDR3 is CAISKGSYEQYF. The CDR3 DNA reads TGTGCCATCAGTAAAGGTTCCTACGAGCAGTACTTC.

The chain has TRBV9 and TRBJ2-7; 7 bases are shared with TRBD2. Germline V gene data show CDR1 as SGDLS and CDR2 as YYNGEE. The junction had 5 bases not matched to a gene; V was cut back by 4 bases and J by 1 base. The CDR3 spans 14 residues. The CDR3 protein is CASSPASGSYEQYF. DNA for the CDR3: TGTGCCAGCAGCCCGGCTAGCGGATCCTACGAGCAGTACTTC.

CDR3 protein: CASSVGGAATEAFF. In DNA form, the CDR3 reads TGTGCCAGCAGCGTAGGGGGGGCGGCCACTGAAGCTTTCTTT. This chain connects TRBV9 to TRBJ1-1; the D gene is possibly TRBD1 (6 bases). V lost 0 bases, J lost 4 bases, and 10 bases lay in between. The V gene's germline CDR1 is SGDLS and CDR2 YYNGEE. The CDR3 extends over 14 amino acids.

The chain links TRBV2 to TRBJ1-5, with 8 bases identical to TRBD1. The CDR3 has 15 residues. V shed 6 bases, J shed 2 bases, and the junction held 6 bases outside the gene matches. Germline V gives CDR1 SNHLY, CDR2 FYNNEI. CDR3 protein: CASRGGQGGNQPQHF. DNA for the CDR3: TGTGCCAGCAGGGGAGGACAGGGCGGCAATCAGCCCCAGCATTTT.

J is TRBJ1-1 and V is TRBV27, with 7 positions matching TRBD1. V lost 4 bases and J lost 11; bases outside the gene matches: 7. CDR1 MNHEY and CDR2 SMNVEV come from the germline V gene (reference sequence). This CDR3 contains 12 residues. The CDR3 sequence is CASSSTGSLAFF. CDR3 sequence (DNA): TGTGCCAGCAGTTCGACAGGGAGCTTGGCTTTCTTT.

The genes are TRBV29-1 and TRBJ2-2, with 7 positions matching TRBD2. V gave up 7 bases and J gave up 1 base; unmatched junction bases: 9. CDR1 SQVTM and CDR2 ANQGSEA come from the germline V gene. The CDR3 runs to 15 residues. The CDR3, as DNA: TGCAGCGCCCTGGGGGAGCGGGAGAACACCGGGGAGCTGTTTTTT. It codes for CSALGERENTGELFF.

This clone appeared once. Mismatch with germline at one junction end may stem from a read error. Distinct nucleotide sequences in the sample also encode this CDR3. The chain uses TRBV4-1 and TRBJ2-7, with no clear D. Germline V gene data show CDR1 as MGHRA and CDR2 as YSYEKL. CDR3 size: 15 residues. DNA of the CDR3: TGCGCCAGCAGCTCCCGAGCCACACCCTCCTATGAGCAGTACTTC. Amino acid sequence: CASSSRATPSYEQYF.

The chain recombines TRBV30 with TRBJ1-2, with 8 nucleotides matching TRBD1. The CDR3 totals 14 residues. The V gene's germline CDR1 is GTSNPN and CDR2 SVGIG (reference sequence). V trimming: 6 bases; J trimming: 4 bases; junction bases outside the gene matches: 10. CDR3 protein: CACPGTGTFYGYTF. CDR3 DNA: TGTGCCTGCCCCGGGACAGGAACTTTCTATGGCTACACCTTC.

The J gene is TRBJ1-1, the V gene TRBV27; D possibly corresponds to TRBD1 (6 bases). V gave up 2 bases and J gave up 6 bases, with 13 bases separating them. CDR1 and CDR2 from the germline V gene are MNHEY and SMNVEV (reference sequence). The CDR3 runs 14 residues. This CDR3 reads CASSLVGAMAEAFF. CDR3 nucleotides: TGTGCCAGCAGTTTAGTGGGGGCAATGGCTGAAGCTTTCTTT.

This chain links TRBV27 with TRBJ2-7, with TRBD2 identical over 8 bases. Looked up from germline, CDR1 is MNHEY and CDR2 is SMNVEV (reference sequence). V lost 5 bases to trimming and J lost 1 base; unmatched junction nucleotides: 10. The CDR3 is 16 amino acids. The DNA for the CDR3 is TGTGCCAGCAGTCCCAGTTTGGGCGGGGGGTCCTACGAGCAGTACTTC. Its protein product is CASSPSLGGGSYEQYF.

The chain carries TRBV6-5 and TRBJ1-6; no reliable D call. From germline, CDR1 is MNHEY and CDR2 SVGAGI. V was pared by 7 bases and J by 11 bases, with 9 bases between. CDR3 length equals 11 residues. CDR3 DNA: TGTGCCAGCATTCGTGAGGCACCCCTCCACTTT. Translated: CASIREAPLHF.

CDR3: CASMGGTSYEQYF. CDR3 bases: TGTGCCAGCATGGGCGGGACCTCCTACGAGCAGTACTTC. The chain has TRBV27 and TRBJ2-7; a possible D gene is TRBD2 (6 bases). Germline lookup yields CDR1 MNHEY and CDR2 SMNVEV (reference sequence). The V end lost 7 bases, the J end lost 0 bases, and 10 bases lay between the germline ends. The CDR3 extends over 13 amino acids.

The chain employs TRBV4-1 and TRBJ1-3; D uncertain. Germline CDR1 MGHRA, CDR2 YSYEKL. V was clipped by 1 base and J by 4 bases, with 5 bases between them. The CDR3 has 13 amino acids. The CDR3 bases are TGCGCCAGCAGCCAAGTGTGGGGAAACACCATATATTTT. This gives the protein CASSQVWGNTIYF.

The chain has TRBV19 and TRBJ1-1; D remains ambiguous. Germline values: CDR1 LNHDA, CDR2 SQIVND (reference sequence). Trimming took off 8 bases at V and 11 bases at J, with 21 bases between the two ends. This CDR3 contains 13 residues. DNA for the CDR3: TGTGCCAGTTCGGAAGACATGACTAAACTGGCTTTCTTT. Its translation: CASSEDMTKLAFF. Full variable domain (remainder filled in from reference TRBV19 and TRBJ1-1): DGGITQSPKYLFRKEGQNVTLSCEQNLNHDAMYWYRQDPGQGLRLIYYSQIVNDFQKGDIAEGYSVSREKKESFPLTVTSAQKNPTAFYLCASSEDMTKLAFFGQGTRLTVV.

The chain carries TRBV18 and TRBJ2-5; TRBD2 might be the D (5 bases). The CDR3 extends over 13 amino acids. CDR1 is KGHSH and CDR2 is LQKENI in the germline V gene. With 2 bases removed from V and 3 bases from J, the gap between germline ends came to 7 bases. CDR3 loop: CASSPALEETQYF. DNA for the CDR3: TGTGCCAGCTCACCAGCACTAGAAGAGACCCAGTACTTC.

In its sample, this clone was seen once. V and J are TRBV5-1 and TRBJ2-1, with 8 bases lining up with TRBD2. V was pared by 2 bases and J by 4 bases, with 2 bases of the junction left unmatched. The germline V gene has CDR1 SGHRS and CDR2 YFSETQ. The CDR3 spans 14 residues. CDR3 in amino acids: CASSFSGNYNEQFF. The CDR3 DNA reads TGCGCCAGCAGCTTTAGCGGGAATTACAATGAGCAGTTCTTC.

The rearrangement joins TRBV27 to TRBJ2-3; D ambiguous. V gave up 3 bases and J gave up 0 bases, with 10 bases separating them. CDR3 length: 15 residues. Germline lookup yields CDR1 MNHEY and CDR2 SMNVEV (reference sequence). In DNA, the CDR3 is TGTGCCAGCAGTTTCTTCGGTTCTAGCACAGATACGCAGTATTTT. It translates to CASSFFGSSTDTQYF.

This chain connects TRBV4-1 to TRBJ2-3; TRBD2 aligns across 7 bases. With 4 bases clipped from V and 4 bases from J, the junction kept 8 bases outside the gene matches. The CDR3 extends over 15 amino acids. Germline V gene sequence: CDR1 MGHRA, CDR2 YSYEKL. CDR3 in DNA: TGCGCCAGCAGCCCGCGGGGCGGGAGAGCAGATACGCAGTATTTT. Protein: CASSPRGGRADTQYF.

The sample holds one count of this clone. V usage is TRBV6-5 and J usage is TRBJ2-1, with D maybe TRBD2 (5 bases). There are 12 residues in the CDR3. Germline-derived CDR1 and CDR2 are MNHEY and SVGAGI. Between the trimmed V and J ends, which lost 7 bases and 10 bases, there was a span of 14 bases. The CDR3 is CASMGNGGEQFF. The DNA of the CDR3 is TGTGCCAGCATGGGGAACGGCGGGGAGCAGTTCTTC.

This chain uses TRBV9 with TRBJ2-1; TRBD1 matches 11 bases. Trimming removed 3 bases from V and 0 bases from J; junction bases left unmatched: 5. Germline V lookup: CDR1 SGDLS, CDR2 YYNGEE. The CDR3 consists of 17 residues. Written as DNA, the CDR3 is TGTGCCAGCAGCGCGTGGGACAGGGGGATCTCCTACAATGAGCAGTTCTTC. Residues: CASSAWDRGISYNEQFF.